The rows below give T cell receptor beta chains drawn from one sample of a study of response to subunit inactivated influenza vaccine. TCRdb ran MiXCR on the RT-PCR reads and lists one entry per CDR3 protein. Here the sample spans 280,000 or so distinct CDR3 sequences, 21% being singletons. This specimen consisted of PBMCs from blood, obtained about 20 months after vaccination. The receptors derive from a man in his fifties or sixties who received an inactivated influenza vaccine. CDR3s include the opening cysteine and the closing phenylalanine or tryptophan. The order of the fields is J gene, D gene, clone size, CDR3 length, V gene, CDR3 DNA, CDR3 protein. D genes are given only for firm matches. Not every row has a clone size; where given, it reads once, few, many or a size class.

TRBJ1-6	TRBD1	few	15	TRBV20-1	TGCAGTGCCTCACAGGGGGCATCCTATAATTCACCCCTCCACTTT	CSASQGASYNSPLHF
TRBJ2-7	-	-	17	TRBV5-1	TGCGCCAGCAGCTTGGCCGGGCGGGCGGCGAGCTCCTACGAGCAGTACTTC	CASSLAGRAASSYEQYF
TRBJ1-6	-	few	15	TRBV19	TGTGCCAGTACGGGAGGGCAGGGCCGATATTCACCCCTCCACTTT	CASTGGQGRYSPLHF
TRBJ1-2	-	few	13	TRBV4-3	TGCGCCAGCAGCCAAGGGGGTGCTATTGGCTACACCTTC	CASSQGGAIGYTF
TRBJ1-6	-	-	16	TRBV2	TGTGCCAGCAGTGAAGAGGGCATCCGGCTTAATTCACCCCTCCACTTT	CASSEEGIRLNSPLHF
TRBJ2-1	-	once	15	TRBV27	TGTGCCAGCAGTCTCGGACAAGAAGGGTACAATGAGCAGTTCTTC	CASSLGQEGYNEQFF
TRBJ1-1	TRBD1	-	11	TRBV29-1	TGCAGCGTTTCCACAGGGGCCGGGGCTTTCTTT	CSVSTGAGAFF
TRBJ1-1	TRBD1	few	15	TRBV6-5	TGTGCCAGCAGTTACCGGACAGGGACGCTTACTGAAGCTTTCTTT	CASSYRTGTLTEAFF
TRBJ1-1	-	few	14	TRBV29-1	TGCAGCGTTGAAAGAGGTGGGGTGAAGCCTGAAGCTTTCTTT	CSVERGGVKPEAFF
TRBJ1-6	-	few	14	TRBV5-1	TGCGCCAGCAGCTTGACGAGGGCTGATTCACCCCTCCACTTT	CASSLTRADSPLHF
TRBJ1-6	-	-	16	TRBV5-1	TGCGCCAGCAGCTCTTCGACAGGTCGGGATTTCTCACCCCTCCACTTT	CASSSSTGRDFSPLHF
TRBJ1-6	-	few	16	TRBV7-9	TGTGCCAGCAGCTTAGTGTTTGGGACACTAGATTCACCCCTCCACTTT	CASSLVFGTLDSPLHF
TRBJ1-1	TRBD1	few	17	TRBV6-2/TRBV6-3	TGTGCCAGCAGTTACTCCCGGGACAGACCTATGAACACTGAAGCTTTCTTT	CASSYSRDRPMNTEAFF
TRBJ2-5	-	few	14	TRBV5-4	TGTGCCAGCAGCTTGCGTGGGGCCCAAGAGACCCAGTACTTC	CASSLRGAQETQYF
TRBJ1-1	-	many	15	TRBV5-1	TGCGCCAGCAGCGGGACCCCTAATACGAACACTGAAGCTTTCTTT	CASSGTPNTNTEAFF
TRBJ1-1	TRBD1	-	13	TRBV29-1	TGCAGCGGGCGACAGGGTTCGCCCCCTGAAGCTTTCTTT	CSGRQGSPPEAFF
TRBJ1-1	TRBD1	-	15	TRBV5-1	TGCGCCAGCAGCGGATTACAGGGGAGCGGCACTGAAGCTTTCTTT	CASSGLQGSGTEAFF
TRBJ2-2	TRBD1	-	15	TRBV4-3	TGCGCCAGCAGCGGGACAGGGGGGTCCACCGGGGAGCTGTTTTTT	CASSGTGGSTGELFF
TRBJ2-3	TRBD2	few	16	TRBV30	TGTGCCTGGAGCTTTCCGGGACTAGGGGGCACAGATACGCAGTATTTT	CAWSFPGLGGTDTQYF
TRBJ1-5	TRBD1	many	13	TRBV20-1	TGCAGTGCCCAGGGACAGCTGTATCAGCCCCAGCATTTT	CSAQGQLYQPQHF
TRBJ2-2	-	few	14	TRBV4-3	TGCGCCAGCAGCCAAGATCCGGGTACCGGGGAGCTGTTTTTT	CASSQDPGTGELFF
TRBJ2-5	-	once	14	TRBV18	TGTGCCAGCTCACCACCGCCGGGTGGCGAGACCCAGTACTTC	CASSPPPGGETQYF
TRBJ1-4	-	many	14	TRBV12-3/TRBV12-4	TGTGCCAGCAGTTTAGCCCGGCGAGGAGAAAAACTGTTTTTT	CASSLARRGEKLFF
TRBJ1-1	-	few	14	TRBV20-1	TGCAGTGGAAAAAAAGGGTCGATGGACACTGAAGCTTTCTTT	CSGKKGSMDTEAFF
TRBJ1-2	TRBD1	-	12	TRBV29-1	TGCAGCGAAGGGACAGGAACAAGTGGCTACACCTTC	CSEGTGTSGYTF
TRBJ2-3	-	-	13	TRBV4-3	TGCGCCAGCAGCCGAGGACTCACAGATACGCAGTATTTT	CASSRGLTDTQYF
TRBJ1-2	TRBD1	-	15	TRBV6-2/TRBV6-3	TGTGCCAGCAGTCCAGGACAGGGGCAGGGCTATGGCTACACCTTC	CASSPGQGQGYGYTF
TRBJ2-2	TRBD1	-	16	TRBV6-1	TGTGCCAGCAGCCCTCTAAGCAGGGGGCGAACCGGGGAGCTGTTTTTT	CASSPLSRGRTGELFF
TRBJ2-7	TRBD1	-	12	TRBV20-1	TGCAGTGCTATAAAGACAGGGAACGAGCAGTACTTC	CSAIKTGNEQYF
TRBJ2-1	-	few	14	TRBV19	TGTGCCAGTTCATTGAGCGGTGGGGTCAATGAGCAGTTCTTC	CASSLSGGVNEQFF
TRBJ2-3	TRBD2	-	16	TRBV11-2	TGTGCCAGCAGCCCTTCAGCGGGGGGTTACACAGATACGCAGTATTTT	CASSPSAGGYTDTQYF
TRBJ1-1	-	few	14	TRBV4-3	TGCGCCAGCAGCCAAAGACCTTCCTACACTGAAGCTTTCTTT	CASSQRPSYTEAFF
TRBJ2-1	TRBD2	few	15	TRBV28	TGTGCCAGCAGGGGACTAGCGGATATCTACAATGAGCAGTTCTTC	CASRGLADIYNEQFF
TRBJ2-2	-	-	14	TRBV10-2	TGCGCCAGCAGTACGGGGGCGGACACCGGGGAGCTGTTTTTT	CASSTGADTGELFF
TRBJ1-2	TRBD1	few	15	TRBV5-1	TGCGCCAGCGGGGAACAGGGGCTACCTTACTATGGCTACACCTTC	CASGEQGLPYYGYTF
TRBJ2-5	TRBD1	-	14	TRBV18	TGTGCCAGCTCAAAGGTGGGGACAGAAGAGACCCAGTACTTC	CASSKVGTEETQYF
TRBJ2-7	TRBD2	many	17	TRBV20-1	TGCAGTGCCCGGGGGGGGACTAGCGGGACCGCTGGTCACGAGCAGTACTTC	CSARGGTSGTAGHEQYF
TRBJ1-2	-	many	15	TRBV6-5	TGTGCCAGCAGTTACTCGTGGGGGGGAGCCTATGGCTACACCTTC	CASSYSWGGAYGYTF
TRBJ2-5	TRBD2	-	16	TRBV20-1	TGCAGTGCTAGACGATCTGGACTAGTCGCCTTAGAGACCCAGTACTTC	CSARRSGLVALETQYF
TRBJ1-1	-	few	13	TRBV29-1	TGCAGCGTTGAAATTGGTAGGGGCACTGAAGCTTTCTTT	CSVEIGRGTEAFF
TRBJ2-7	-	-	13	TRBV5-6	TGTGCCAGCAGCTTGGGTCCTGGGGGAGAGCAGTACTTC	CASSLGPGGEQYF
TRBJ2-3	-	few	15	TRBV10-3	TGTGCCATCAGTGGAGGGGGAGTTAACACAGATACGCAGTATTTT	CAISGGGVNTDTQYF
TRBJ1-6	TRBD1	few	14	TRBV20-1	TGCAGTGCTTCAACAGGGGTACGAAATTCACCCCTCCACTTT	CSASTGVRNSPLHF
TRBJ2-7	-	few	13	TRBV7-9	TGTGCCAGCAGCTTGCCCACAGGGAACGAGCAGTACTTC	CASSLPTGNEQYF
TRBJ2-7	TRBD1	few	14	TRBV7-9	TGTGCCAGCAGCTCGGACAGGGGATCCAACGAGCAGTACTTC	CASSSDRGSNEQYF
TRBJ1-4	TRBD1	few	17	TRBV4-1	TGCGCCAGCAGCCAGCCGGGACAGGACGCAACTAATGAAAAACTGTTTTTT	CASSQPGQDATNEKLFF
TRBJ1-5	TRBD1	-	16	TRBV25-1	TGTGCCAGCAGTGAAGGACAGGGTTTGGGCAATCAGCCCCAGCATTTT	CASSEGQGLGNQPQHF
TRBJ2-3	-	few	13	TRBV3-1	TGTGCCAGCAGCCAAGATGGGCGAGATACGCAGTATTTT	CASSQDGRDTQYF
TRBJ1-1	-	-	14	TRBV5-1	TGCGCCAGCAGCTTGGCAGGCATCCGGACTGAAGCTTTCTTT	CASSLAGIRTEAFF
TRBJ1-6	-	many	13	TRBV20-1	TGCAGTGCCATGGACGGAGAGAATTCACCCCTCCACTTT	CSAMDGENSPLHF
TRBJ2-3	-	-	16	TRBV6-2/TRBV6-3	TGTGCCAGCAGTTTCTCCCGAAGTCGTAGCACAGATACGCAGTATTTT	CASSFSRSRSTDTQYF
TRBJ1-3	TRBD1	few	14	TRBV2	TGTGCCAGCAGTGGTGGGACAGGGGAAAACACCATATATTTT	CASSGGTGENTIYF
TRBJ2-1	-	few	14	TRBV29-1	TGCAGCGTTGATATGGGAGCCTCCTACAATGAGCAGTTCTTC	CSVDMGASYNEQFF
TRBJ2-7	-	-	17	TRBV6-5	TGTGCCAGCAGTTACTTCTCAACAAGGGGAGGACCCTACGAGCAGTACTTC	CASSYFSTRGGPYEQYF
TRBJ2-3	TRBD2	-	17	TRBV28	TGTGCCAGCAGTTTCGCGTTCGGGGGGTGGGGCACAGATACGCAGTATTTT	CASSFAFGGWGTDTQYF
TRBJ1-5	-	-	15	TRBV4-3	TGCGCCAGCAGCCAAGACTGGGTATCCAGCCAGCCCCAGCATTTT	CASSQDWVSSQPQHF
TRBJ2-1	-	-	15	TRBV15	TGTGCCACCAGCAGAGATTCGATCTCTTCCAATGAGCAGTTCTTC	CATSRDSISSNEQFF
TRBJ2-7	TRBD2	few	11	TRBV2	TGTGCCAGCCAGCGGGGTTACGAGCAGTACTTC	CASQRGYEQYF
TRBJ2-4	-	few	20	TRBV13	TGTGCCAGCAGCTCAATTTATCGTAGGGGCGGCCCAGTAGCCAAAAACATTCAGTACTTC	CASSSIYRRGGPVAKNIQYF
TRBJ1-5	-	few	14	TRBV6-1	TGTGCCAGCAGCAGGGATTGGAGCAATCAGCCCCAGCATTTT	CASSRDWSNQPQHF